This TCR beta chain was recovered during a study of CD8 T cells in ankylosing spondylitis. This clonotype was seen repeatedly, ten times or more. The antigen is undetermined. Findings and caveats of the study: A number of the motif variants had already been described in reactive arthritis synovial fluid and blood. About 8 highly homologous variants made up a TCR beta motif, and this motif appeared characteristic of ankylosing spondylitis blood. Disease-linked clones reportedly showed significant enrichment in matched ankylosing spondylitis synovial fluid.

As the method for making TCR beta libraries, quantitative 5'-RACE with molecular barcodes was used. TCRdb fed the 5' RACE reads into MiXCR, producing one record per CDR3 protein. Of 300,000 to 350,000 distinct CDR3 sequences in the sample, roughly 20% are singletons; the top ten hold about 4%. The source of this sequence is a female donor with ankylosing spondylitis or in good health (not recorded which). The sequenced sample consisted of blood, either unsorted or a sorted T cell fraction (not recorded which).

CDR3 loop: CASSTGTGVNQPQHF. The DNA for the CDR3 is TGCGCCAGCAGCACCGGGACAGGGGTAAATCAGCCCCAGCATTTT. The chain employs TRBV5-1 and TRBJ1-5, with 10 bases lining up with TRBD1. V shed 4 bases and J 4 bases; nucleotides not matched to a gene: 5. The CDR3 spans 15 residues. Germline CDR1 and CDR2: SGHRS and YFSETQ.